The 13 T cell receptor beta chains in this list originate from one sample, sequenced in a study of blood T cell repertoires in COVID-19. Measured with immunoSEQ multiplex PCR; TCRdb has only the in-frame clones, and not every one. The sample shows 300,000 to 350,000 clones, about nine tenths of them seen only once. The specimen sequenced was peripheral blood. These receptors came from a woman between 50 and 59 years old with COVID-19, enrolled during active disease.

The chain has TRBV10-2 and TRBJ1-6; 8 bases fit TRBD1. The CDR3 totals 14 residues. Losses at the gene ends were 10 bases for V and 7 bases for J; bases not matched to a gene: 9. Germline CDR1 is WSHSY and CDR2 is SAAADI. The CDR3 nucleotides are TGCGCCACCAAAGGACAGGGTGAAAATTCACCCCTCCACTTT. It codes for CATKGQGENSPLHF.

The CDR3 sequence is CASNNRQVPYEQYF. Written as DNA, the CDR3 is TGTGCCAGCAATAATAGACAGGTTCCATACGAGCAGTACTTC. The rearrangement joins TRBV6-5 to TRBJ2-7; weak D call: TRBD1 (6 bases). Germline CDR1 reads MNHEY; CDR2 reads SVGAGI. Trimming pared 7 bases from V and 4 bases from J, leaving 17 bases between. CDR3 length equals 14 residues.

The rearrangement uses TRBV7-2 and TRBJ2-7; 7 bases align to TRBD2. The CDR3 spans 14 residues. V lost 2 bases and J lost 2; bases outside the gene matches: 3. Germline V gene sequence: CDR1 SGHTA, CDR2 FQGNSA. CDR3 DNA: TGTGCCAGCAGCTTATCGGGGGGAACCTACGAGCAGTACTTC. It yields the protein CASSLSGGTYEQYF.

The V and J genes are TRBV2 and TRBJ1-5; 7 bases align to TRBD1. Trimming cost V 4 bases and J 9 bases; bases outside gene matches: 9. The CDR3 loop spans 14 amino acids. Germline lookup yields CDR1 SNHLY and CDR2 FYNNEI. CDR3 loop: CASSATGDMVPQHF. Written as DNA, the CDR3 is TGTGCCAGCAGTGCCACAGGGGATATGGTGCCCCAGCATTTT.

The chain carries TRBV7-8 and TRBJ1-1; maybe TRBD1 (5 bases). V was pared by 5 bases and J by 1 base, with 17 bases between. The CDR3 spans 16 residues. Germline CDR1 and CDR2: SGHVS and FQNEAQ. The CDR3 region has the DNA TGTGCCAGCAGCCTCACGGCTTGGGGGGGGAACACTGAAGCTTTCTTT. It yields the protein CASSLTAWGGNTEAFF.

The chain employs TRBV7-9 and TRBJ2-1; D perhaps matches TRBD2 (5 bases). V lost 2 bases and J 5 bases, leaving 7 bases between the germline ends. Germline V gives CDR1 SEHNR, CDR2 FQNEAQ (reference sequence). The CDR3 runs 13 residues. The CDR3 nucleotides read TGTGCCAGCAGCTTAACGGGAAACAATGAGCAGTTCTTC. Translated: CASSLTGNNEQFF.

The gene calls are TRBV21-1 and TRBJ1-1; the table assigns TRBD1, which was not confirmed against the DNA. TRBV21-1 constitutes a pseudogene. This CDR3 spans 15 amino acids. The CDR3 DNA sequence: TGTGCCAGCAGCAAGGCGTTAGGACAGGGCGAGCAAGCTTTCTTT. It yields the protein CASSKALGQGEQAFF.

DNA for the CDR3: TGCGCCAGCAGCTTGGGTCTAGCGGGGCGCACAGATACGCAGTATTTT. Protein product: CASSLGLAGRTDTQYF. The chain combines TRBV5-1 with TRBJ2-3, with 9 bases that match TRBD2. Germline CDR1 and CDR2: SGHRS and YFSETQ. V gave up 0 bases and J gave up 1 base; unmatched junction bases: 3. This CDR3 contains 16 residues.

The V call is TRBV21-1, the J call TRBJ2-6; the table assigns TRBD1, which was not confirmed against the DNA. TRBV21-1 is shown as a pseudogene. This CDR3 is built from 17 residues. This CDR3 reads CASSWTRVNSGANVLTF. DNA for the CDR3: TGTGCCAGCAGCTGGACAAGGGTAAACTCTGGGGCCAACGTCCTGACTTTC.

The chain recombines TRBV9 with TRBJ2-1; 8 bases fit TRBD1. This CDR3 is 17 amino acids long. Germline V gene sequence: CDR1 SGDLS, CDR2 YYNGEE. V lost 4 bases and J lost 1; bases outside the gene matches: 10. The CDR3 DNA sequence: TGTGCCAGCAGCCATACTCCAGGGGGCACGTCCTACAATGAGCAGTTCTTC. Residues: CASSHTPGGTSYNEQFF.

The J gene is TRBJ2-7, the V gene TRBV11-3; no definite D call. The V end was cut by 2 bases, the J end by 5 bases, with 10 bases between. CDR1 and CDR2 from the germline V gene are SGHNT and YENEEA. The CDR3 is made up of 13 amino acids. The CDR3 DNA sequence: TGTGCCAGCAGCTTAATAGGCGGCAACGAGCAGTACTTC. It specifies CASSLIGGNEQYF.

The chain has TRBV19 and TRBJ1-1; D call uncertain. Germline V gene sequence: CDR1 LNHDA, CDR2 SQIVND (reference sequence). CDR3 length: 13 amino acids. V was clipped by 10 bases and J by 6 bases, with 18 bases between them. CDR3 DNA: TGTGCCACATCGGCCGGGGTCGTCGCTGAAGCTTTCTTT. It encodes CATSAGVVAEAFF. Complete variable domain (other parts from reference TRBV19 and TRBJ1-1): DGGITQSPKYLFRKEGQNVTLSCEQNLNHDAMYWYRQDPGQGLRLIYYSQIVNDFQKGDIAEGYSVSREKKESFPLTVTSAQKNPTAFYLCATSAGVVAEAFFGQGTRLTVV.

This chain links TRBV30 with TRBJ2-2; the match to TRBD1 covers 9 bases. V shed 3 bases and J 6 bases; nucleotides not matched to a gene: 8. The V gene's germline CDR1 is GTSNPN and CDR2 SVGIG (reference sequence). CDR3 length: 15 residues. The CDR3 DNA sequence: TGTGCCTGGAGAGAGGACAGGGGCGGCGCCGGGGAGCTGTTTTTT. Translated: CAWREDRGGAGELFF.